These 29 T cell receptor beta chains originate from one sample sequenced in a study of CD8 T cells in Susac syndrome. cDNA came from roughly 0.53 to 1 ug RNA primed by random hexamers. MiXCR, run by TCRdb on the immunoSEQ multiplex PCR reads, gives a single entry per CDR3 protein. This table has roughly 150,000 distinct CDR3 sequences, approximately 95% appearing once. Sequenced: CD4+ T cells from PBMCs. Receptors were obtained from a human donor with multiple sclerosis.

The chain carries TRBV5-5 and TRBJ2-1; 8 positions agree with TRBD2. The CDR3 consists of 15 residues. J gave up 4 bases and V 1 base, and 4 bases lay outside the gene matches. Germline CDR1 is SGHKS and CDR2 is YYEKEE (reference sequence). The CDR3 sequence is CASSLTGGPYNEQFF. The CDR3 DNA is TGTGCCAGCAGCTTGACGGGAGGGCCATACAATGAGCAGTTCTTC.

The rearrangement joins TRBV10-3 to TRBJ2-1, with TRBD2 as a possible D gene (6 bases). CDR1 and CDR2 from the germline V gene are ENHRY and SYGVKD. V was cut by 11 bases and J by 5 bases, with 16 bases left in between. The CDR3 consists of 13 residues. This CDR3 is CASGELRDNEQFF. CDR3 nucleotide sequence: TGTGCCTCGGGGGAACTACGCGACAATGAGCAGTTCTTC.

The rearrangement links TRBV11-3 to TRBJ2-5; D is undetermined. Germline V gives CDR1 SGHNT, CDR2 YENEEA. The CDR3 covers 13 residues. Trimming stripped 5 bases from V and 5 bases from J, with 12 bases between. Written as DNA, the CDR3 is TGTGCCAGCAGCACCACCCCCGGCGAGACCCAGTACTTC. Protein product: CASSTTPGETQYF.

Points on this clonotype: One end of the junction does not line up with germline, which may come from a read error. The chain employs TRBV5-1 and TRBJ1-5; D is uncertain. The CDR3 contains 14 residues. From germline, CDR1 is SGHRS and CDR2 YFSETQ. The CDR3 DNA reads TGTGCCAGCAGCTTCACCGGAGGAAATCAGCCCCAGCATTTT. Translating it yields CASSFTGGNQPQHF.

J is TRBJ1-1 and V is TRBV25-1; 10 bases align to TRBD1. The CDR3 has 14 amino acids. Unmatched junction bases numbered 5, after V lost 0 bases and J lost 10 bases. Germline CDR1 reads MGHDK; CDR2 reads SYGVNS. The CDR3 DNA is TGTGCCAGCAGTGAATATCGACAGGGGGCCGGAGCTTTCTTT. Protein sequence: CASSEYRQGAGAFF.

CDR3 amino acids: CASSYPTVHGYTF. CDR3 coding DNA: TGTGCCAGCAGCTACCCGACAGTCCATGGCTACACCTTC. This chain joins TRBV6-1 and TRBJ1-2; possible D gene TRBD1, 5 bases. The CDR3 runs to 13 residues. V was cut by 6 bases and J by 6 bases, with 14 bases left in between. The germline V gene has CDR1 MNHNS and CDR2 SASEGT.

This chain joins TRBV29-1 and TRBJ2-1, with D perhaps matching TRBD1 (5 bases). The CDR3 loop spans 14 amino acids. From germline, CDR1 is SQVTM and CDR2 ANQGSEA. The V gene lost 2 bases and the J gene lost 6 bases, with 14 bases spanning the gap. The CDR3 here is CSVESDIQANEQFF. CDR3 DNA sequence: TGCAGCGTTGAATCGGACATTCAGGCCAATGAGCAGTTCTTC.

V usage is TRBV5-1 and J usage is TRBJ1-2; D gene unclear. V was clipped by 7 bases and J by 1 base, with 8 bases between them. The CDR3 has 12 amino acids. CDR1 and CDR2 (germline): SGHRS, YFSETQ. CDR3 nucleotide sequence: TGCGCCAGCTCGGAGGGTAACTATGGCTACACCTTC. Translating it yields CASSEGNYGYTF. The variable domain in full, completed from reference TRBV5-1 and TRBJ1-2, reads KAGVTQTPRYLIKTRGQQVTLSCSPISGHRSVSWYQQTPGQGLQFLFEYFSETQRNKGNFPGRFSGRQFSNSRSEMNVSTLELGDSALYLCASSEGNYGYTFGSGTRLTVV.

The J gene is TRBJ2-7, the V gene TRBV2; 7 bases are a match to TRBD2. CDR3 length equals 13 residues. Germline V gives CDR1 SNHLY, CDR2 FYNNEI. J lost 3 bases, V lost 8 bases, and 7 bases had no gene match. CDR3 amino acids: CASGKRDVYEQYF. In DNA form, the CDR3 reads TGTGCCAGCGGGAAGCGGGACGTCTACGAGCAGTACTTC.

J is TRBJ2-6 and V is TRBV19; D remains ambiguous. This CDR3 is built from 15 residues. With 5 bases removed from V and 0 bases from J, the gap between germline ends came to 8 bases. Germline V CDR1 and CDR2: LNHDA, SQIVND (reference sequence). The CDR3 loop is CASSYRYSGANVLTF. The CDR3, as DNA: TGTGCCAGTAGTTATCGGTACTCTGGGGCCAACGTCCTGACTTTC.

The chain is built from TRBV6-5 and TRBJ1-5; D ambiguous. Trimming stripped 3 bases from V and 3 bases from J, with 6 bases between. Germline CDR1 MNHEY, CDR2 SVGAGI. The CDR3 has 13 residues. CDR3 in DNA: TGTGCCAGCAGTTATGATTACAATCAGCCCCAGCATTTT. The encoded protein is CASSYDYNQPQHF.

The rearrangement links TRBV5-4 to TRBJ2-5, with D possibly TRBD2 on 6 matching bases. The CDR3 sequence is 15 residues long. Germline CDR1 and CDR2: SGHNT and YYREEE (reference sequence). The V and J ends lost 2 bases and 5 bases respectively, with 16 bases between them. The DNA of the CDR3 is TGTGCCAGCAGCTTCGGAACGGGAGCTCGGGAGACCCAGTACTTC. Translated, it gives CASSFGTGARETQYF.

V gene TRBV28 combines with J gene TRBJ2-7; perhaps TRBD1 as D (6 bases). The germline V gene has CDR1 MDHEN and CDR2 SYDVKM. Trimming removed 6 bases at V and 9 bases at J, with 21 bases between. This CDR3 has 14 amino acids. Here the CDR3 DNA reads TGTGCCAGCAGCCTCGACAGGCCAGAGGACGGGCAGTACTTC. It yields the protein CASSLDRPEDGQYF.

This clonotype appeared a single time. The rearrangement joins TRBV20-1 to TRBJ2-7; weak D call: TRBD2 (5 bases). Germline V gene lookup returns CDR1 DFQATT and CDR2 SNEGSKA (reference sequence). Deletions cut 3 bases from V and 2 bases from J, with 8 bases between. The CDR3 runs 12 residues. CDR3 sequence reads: CSASDGTYEQYF. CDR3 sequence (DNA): TGCAGTGCTAGCGACGGGACCTACGAGCAGTACTTC.

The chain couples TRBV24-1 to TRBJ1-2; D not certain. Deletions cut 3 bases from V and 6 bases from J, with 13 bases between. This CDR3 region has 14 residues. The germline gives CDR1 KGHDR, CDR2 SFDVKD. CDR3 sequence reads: CATSDRPDSHGYTF. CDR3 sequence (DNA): TGTGCCACCAGTGATAGACCAGATAGTCATGGCTACACCTTC.

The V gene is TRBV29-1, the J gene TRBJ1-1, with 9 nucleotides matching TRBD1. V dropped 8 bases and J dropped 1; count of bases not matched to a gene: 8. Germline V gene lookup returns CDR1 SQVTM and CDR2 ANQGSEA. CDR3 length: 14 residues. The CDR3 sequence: CSIEWDRANTEAFF. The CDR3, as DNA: TGCAGCATCGAGTGGGACAGGGCGAACACTGAAGCTTTCTTT.

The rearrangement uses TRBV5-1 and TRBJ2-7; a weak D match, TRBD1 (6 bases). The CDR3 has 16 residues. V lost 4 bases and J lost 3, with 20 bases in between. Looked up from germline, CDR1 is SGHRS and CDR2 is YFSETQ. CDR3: CASSLEPGQPRYEQYF. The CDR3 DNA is TGCGCCAGCAGCCTAGAACCAGGACAGCCCCGCTACGAGCAGTACTTC.

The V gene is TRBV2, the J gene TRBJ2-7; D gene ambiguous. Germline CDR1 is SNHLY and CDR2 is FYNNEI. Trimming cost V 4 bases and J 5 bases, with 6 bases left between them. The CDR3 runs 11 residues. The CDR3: CASSVLNEQYF. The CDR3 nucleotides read TGTGCCAGCAGTGTCCTCAACGAGCAGTACTTC.

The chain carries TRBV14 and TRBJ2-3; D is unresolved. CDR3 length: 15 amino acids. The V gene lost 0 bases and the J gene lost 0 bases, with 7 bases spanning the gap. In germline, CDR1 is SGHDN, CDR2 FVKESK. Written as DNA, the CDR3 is TGTGCCAGCAGCCAAGATTCGACTAGCACAGATACGCAGTATTTT. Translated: CASSQDSTSTDTQYF.

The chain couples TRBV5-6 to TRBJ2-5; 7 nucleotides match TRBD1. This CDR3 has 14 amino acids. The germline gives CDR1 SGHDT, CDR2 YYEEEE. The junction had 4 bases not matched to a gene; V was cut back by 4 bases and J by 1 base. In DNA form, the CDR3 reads TGTGCCAGCAGCACGGGACAGCCCCAAGAGACCCAGTACTTC. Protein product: CASSTGQPQETQYF.

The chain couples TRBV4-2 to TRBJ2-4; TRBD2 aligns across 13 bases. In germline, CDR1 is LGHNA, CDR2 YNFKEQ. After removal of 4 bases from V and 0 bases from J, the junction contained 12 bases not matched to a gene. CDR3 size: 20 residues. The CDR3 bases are TGTGCCAGCAGCCTAATTGGAACTAGCGGGGGGGACCTAGCCAAAAACATTCAGTACTTC. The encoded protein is CASSLIGTSGGDLAKNIQYF.

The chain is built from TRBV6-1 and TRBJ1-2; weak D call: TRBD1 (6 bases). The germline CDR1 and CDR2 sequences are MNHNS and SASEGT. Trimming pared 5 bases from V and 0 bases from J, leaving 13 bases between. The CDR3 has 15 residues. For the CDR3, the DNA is TGTGCCAGCAGTTTACAGGGAATAGCTAACTATGGCTACACCTTC. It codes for CASSLQGIANYGYTF.

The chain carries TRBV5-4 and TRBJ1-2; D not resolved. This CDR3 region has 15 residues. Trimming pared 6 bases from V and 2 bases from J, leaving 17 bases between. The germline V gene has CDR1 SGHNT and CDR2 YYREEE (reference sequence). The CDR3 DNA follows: TGTGCCAGCACCCTGCTTTCCGGAAAGAACTATGGCTACACCTTC. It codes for CASTLLSGKNYGYTF.

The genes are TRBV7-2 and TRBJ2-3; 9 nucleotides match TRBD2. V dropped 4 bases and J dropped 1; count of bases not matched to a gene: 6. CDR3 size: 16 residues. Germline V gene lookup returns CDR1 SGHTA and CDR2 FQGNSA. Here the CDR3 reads CASSYRLAVGTDTQYF. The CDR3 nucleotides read TGTGCCAGCAGCTATCGACTAGCGGTGGGCACAGATACGCAGTATTTT.

The CDR3 nucleotides are TGTGCCAGCAGCTCCCCCGCGCTGGGGAGGACGCAGTATTTT. Protein sequence: CASSSPALGRTQYF. The chain employs TRBV7-2 and TRBJ2-3; D perhaps matches TRBD2 (6 bases). Germline V gives CDR1 SGHTA, CDR2 FQGNSA. The CDR3 contains 14 residues. The V end was cut by 4 bases, the J end by 9 bases, with 17 bases between.

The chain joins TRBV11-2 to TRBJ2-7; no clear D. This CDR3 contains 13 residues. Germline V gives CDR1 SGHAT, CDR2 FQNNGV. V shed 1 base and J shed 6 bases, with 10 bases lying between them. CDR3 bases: TGTGCCAGCAGCTTAGGGTATTCAGGCGAGCAGTACTTC. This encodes CASSLGYSGEQYF.

The CDR3 bases are TGCGCCAGCAGCTTGGATGGGGGGGCTTCTGGAAACACCATATATTTT. Translating gives CASSLDGGASGNTIYF. The chain uses TRBV5-1 and TRBJ1-3; a possible D gene is TRBD1 (6 bases). V was trimmed by 0 bases and J by 1 base, leaving 11 bases between them. The germline gives CDR1 SGHRS, CDR2 YFSETQ. The CDR3 is made up of 16 amino acids.

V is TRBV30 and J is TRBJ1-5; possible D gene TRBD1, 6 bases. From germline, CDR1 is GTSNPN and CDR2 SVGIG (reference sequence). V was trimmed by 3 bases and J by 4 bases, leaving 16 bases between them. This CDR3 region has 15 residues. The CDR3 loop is CAWRHTGNPNQPQHF. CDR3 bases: TGTGCCTGGAGGCATACAGGGAATCCGAATCAGCCCCAGCATTTT.

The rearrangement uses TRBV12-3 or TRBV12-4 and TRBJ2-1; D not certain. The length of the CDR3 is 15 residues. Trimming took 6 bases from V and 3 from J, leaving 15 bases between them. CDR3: CASRERAALYNEQFF. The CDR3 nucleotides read TGTGCCAGCAGGGAAAGAGCCGCCCTCTACAATGAGCAGTTCTTC.